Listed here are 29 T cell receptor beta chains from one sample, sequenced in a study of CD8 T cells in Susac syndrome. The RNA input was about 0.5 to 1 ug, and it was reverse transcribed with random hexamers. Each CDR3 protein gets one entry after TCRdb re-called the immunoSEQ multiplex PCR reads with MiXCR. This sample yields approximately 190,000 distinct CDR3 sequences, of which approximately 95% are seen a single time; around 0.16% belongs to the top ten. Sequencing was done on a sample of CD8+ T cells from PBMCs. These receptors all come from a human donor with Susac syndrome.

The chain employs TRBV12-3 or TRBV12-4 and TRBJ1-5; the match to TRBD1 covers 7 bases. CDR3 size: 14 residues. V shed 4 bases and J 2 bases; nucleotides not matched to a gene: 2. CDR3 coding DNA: TGTGCCAGCAGTTATACAGGGGGCAATCAGCCCCAGCATTTT. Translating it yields CASSYTGGNQPQHF.

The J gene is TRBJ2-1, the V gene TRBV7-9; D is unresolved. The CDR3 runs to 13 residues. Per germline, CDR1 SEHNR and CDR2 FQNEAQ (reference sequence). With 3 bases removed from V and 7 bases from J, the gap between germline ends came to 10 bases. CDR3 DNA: TGTGCCAGCAGCTTGGTCGGTGGAAATGAGCAGTTCTTC. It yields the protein CASSLVGGNEQFF.

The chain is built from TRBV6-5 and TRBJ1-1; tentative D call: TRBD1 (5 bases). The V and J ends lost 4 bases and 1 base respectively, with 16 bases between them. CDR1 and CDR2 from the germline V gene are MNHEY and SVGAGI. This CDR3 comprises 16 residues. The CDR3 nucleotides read TGTGCCAGCAGTTCGGACGGGGGAGACCCGAACACTGAAGCTTTCTTT. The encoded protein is CASSSDGGDPNTEAFF.

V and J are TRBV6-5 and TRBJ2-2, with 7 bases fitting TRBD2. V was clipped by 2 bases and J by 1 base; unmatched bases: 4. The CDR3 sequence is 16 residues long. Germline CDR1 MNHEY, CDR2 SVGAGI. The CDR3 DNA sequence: TGTGCCAGCAGTTACGACGCGGGGGTGAACACCGGGGAGCTGTTTTTT. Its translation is CASSYDAGVNTGELFF.

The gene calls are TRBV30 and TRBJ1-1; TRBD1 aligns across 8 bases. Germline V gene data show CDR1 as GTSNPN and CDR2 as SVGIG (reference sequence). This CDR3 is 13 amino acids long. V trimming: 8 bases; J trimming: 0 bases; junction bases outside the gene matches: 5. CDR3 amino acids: CAGQGLMNTEAFF. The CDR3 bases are TGTGCCGGACAGGGATTAATGAACACTGAAGCTTTCTTT.

CDR3: CASSQDGEGIPEAFF. The CDR3 nucleotides read TGTGCCAGCAGCCAAGATGGAGAGGGGATACCTGAAGCTTTCTTT. The chain has TRBV14 and TRBJ1-1; weak D call: TRBD1 (5 bases). From germline, CDR1 is SGHDN and CDR2 FVKESK. The CDR3 is 15 residues long. V was trimmed by 0 bases and J by 6 bases, leaving 14 bases between them.

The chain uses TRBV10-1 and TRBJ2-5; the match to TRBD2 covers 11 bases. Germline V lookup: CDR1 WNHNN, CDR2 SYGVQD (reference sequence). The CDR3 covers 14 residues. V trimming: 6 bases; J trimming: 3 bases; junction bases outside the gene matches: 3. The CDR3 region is CASRKTSGEETQYF. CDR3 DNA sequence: TGCGCCAGCAGGAAGACTAGCGGGGAAGAGACCCAGTACTTC.

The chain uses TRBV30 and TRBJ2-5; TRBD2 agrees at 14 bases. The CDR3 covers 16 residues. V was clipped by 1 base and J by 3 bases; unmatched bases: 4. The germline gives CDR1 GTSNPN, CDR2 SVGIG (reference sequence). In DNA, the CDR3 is TGTGCCTGGAGTGGTCCGGGACTAGCGGGGGAAGAGACCCAGTACTTC. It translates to CAWSGPGLAGEETQYF.

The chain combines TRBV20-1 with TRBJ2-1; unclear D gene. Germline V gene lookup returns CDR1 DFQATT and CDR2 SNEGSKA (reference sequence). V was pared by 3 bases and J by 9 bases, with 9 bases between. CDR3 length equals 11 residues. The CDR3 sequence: CSASGMGEQFF. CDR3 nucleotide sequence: TGCAGTGCTAGCGGTATGGGTGAGCAGTTCTTC.

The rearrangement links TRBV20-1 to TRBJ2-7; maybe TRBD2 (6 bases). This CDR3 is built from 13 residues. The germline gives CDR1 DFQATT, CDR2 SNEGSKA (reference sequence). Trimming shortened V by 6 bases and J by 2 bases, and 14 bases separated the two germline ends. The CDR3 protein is CSAKAGLTYEQYF. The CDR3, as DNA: TGCAGTGCCAAAGCGGGCCTCACCTACGAGCAGTACTTC.

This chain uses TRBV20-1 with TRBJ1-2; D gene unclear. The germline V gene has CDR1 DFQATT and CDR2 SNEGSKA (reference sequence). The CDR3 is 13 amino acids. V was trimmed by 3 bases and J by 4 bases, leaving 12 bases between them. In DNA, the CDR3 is TGCAGTGCTAGCCTTTCAGGTCCCTATGGCTACACCTTC. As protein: CSASLSGPYGYTF.

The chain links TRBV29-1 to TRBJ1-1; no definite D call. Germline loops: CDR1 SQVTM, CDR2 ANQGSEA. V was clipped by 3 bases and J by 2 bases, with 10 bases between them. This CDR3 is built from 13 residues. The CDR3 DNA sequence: TGCAGCGTTGATGGGCAGGTCAACACTGAAGCTTTCTTT. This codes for CSVDGQVNTEAFF.

The CDR3 is CATGPLVANYGYTF. DNA of the CDR3: TGTGCCACCGGACCCCTCGTAGCTAACTATGGCTACACCTTC. The V call is TRBV6-5, the J call TRBJ1-2; D is undetermined. The CDR3 length is 14 residues. From germline, CDR1 is MNHEY and CDR2 SVGAGI. V lost 10 bases to trimming and J lost 0 bases, with 15 bases between them.

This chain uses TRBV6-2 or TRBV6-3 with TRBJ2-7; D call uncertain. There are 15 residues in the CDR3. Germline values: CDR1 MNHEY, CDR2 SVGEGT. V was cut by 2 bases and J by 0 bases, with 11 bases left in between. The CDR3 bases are TGTGCCAGCAGTTACCTAGGACCCTTCTCCTACGAGCAGTACTTC. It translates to CASSYLGPFSYEQYF.

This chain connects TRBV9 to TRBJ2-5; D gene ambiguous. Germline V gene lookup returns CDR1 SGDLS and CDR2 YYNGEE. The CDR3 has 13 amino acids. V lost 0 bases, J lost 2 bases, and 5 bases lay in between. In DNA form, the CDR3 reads TGTGCCAGCAGCGTAGAACCTCAAGAGACCCAGTACTTC. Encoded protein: CASSVEPQETQYF.

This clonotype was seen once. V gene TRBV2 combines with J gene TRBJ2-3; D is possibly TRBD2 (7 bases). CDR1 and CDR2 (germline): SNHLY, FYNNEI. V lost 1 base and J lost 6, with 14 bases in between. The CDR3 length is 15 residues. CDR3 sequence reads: CASSEVTGGSDTQYF. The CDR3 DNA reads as TGTGCCAGCAGTGAAGTAACGGGGGGCTCGGATACGCAGTATTTT.

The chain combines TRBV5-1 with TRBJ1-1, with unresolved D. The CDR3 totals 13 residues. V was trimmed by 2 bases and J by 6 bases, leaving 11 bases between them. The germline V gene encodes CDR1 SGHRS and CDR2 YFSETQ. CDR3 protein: CASSLRDVSEAFF. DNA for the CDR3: TGCGCCAGCAGCTTACGAGACGTGTCTGAAGCTTTCTTT.

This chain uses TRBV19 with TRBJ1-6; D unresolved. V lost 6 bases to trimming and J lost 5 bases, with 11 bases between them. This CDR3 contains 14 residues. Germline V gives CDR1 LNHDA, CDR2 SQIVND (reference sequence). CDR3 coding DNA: TGTGCCAGTAGGCCCATCGGGGATAATTCACCCCTCCACTTT. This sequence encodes CASRPIGDNSPLHF.

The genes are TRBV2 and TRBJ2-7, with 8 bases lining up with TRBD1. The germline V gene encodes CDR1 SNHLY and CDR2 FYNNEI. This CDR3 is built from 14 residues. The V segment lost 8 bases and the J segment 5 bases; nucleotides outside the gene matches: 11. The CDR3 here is CASSAPTGANEQYF. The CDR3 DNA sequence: TGTGCCAGCTCAGCCCCGACAGGGGCGAACGAGCAGTACTTC.

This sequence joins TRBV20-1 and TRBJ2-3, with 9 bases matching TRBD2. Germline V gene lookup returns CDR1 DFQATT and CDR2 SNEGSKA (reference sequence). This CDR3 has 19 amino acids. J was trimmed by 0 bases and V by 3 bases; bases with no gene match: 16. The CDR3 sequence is CSASPTVAGDVTSTDTQYF. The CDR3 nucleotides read TGCAGTGCTAGCCCAACGGTAGCGGGGGACGTTACTAGCACAGATACGCAGTATTTT.

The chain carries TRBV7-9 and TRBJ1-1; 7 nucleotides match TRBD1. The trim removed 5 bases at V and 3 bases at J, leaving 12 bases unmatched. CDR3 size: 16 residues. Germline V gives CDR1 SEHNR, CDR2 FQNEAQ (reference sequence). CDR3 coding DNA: TGTGCCAGCAGCCCAAGACAGGGTGGGGAGGACACTGAAGCTTTCTTT. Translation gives CASSPRQGGEDTEAFF.

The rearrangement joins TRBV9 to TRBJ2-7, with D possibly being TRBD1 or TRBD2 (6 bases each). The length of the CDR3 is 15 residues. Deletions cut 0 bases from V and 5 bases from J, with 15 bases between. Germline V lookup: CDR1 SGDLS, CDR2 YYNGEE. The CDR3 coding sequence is TGTGCCAGCAGCGTAGCCGGAGGGGGATCCCACGAGCAGTACTTC. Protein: CASSVAGGGSHEQYF. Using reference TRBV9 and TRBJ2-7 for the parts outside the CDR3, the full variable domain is DSGVTQTPKHLITATGQRVTLRCSPRSGDLSVYWYQQSLDQGLQFLIQYYNGEERAKGNILERFSAQQFPDLHSELNLSSLELGDSALYFCASSVAGGGSHEQYFGPGTRLTVT.

In DNA form, the CDR3 reads TGTGCCAGCAGCGTAGATGCGGGGGGTTCCTACGAGCAGTACTTC. It specifies CASSVDAGGSYEQYF. The J gene is TRBJ2-7, the V gene TRBV9; 8 nucleotides align to TRBD2. V lost 0 bases and J lost 1; bases outside the gene matches: 3. In germline, CDR1 is SGDLS, CDR2 YYNGEE. The CDR3 extends over 15 amino acids.

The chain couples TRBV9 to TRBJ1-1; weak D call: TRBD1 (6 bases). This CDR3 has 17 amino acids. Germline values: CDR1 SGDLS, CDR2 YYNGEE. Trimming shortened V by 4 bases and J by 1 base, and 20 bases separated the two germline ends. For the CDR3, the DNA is TGTGCCAGCAGCCCAGGGGCCCAACAGGGACCGAACACTGAAGCTTTCTTT. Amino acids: CASSPGAQQGPNTEAFF.

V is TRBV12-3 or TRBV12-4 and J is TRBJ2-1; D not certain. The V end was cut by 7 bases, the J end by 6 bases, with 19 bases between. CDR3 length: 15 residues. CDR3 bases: TGTGCCAGCACCCAATCTACTGGGCCTGCCAATGAGCAGTTCTTC. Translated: CASTQSTGPANEQFF.

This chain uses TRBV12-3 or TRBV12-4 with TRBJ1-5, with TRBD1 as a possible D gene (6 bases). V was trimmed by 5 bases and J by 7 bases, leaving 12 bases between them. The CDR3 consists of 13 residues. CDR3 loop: CASSHTGNQPQHF. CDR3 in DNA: TGTGCCAGCAGTCATACAGGGAACCAGCCCCAGCATTTT.

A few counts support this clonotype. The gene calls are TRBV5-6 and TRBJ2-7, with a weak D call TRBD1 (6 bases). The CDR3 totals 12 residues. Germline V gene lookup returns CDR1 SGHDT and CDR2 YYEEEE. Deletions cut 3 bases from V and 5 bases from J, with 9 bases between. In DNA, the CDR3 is TGTGCCAGCAGCTCCGGACAGAACGAGCAGTACTTC. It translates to CASSSGQNEQYF.

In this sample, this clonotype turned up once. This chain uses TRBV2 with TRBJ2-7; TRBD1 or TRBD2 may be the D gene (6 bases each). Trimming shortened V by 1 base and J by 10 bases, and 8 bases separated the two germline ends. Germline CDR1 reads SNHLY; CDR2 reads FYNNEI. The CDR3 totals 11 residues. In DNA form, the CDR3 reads TGTGCCAGCAGTGAAGGGGGGGCACAGTACTTC. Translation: CASSEGGAQYF.

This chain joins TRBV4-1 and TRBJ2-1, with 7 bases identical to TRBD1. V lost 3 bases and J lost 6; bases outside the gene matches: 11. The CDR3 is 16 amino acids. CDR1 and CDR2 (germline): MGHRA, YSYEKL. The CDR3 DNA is TGCGCCAGCAGCCAGACTCCGGGACAGTCTTCCAATGAGCAGTTCTTC. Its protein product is CASSQTPGQSSNEQFF.